This TCR beta chain was captured in a study of blood T cell repertoires in COVID-19. The V and J ends lost 0 bases and 2 bases, in that order; junction bases with no gene match: 10. CDR1 is KGHSH, CDR2 LQKENI, per germline. CDR3 length equals 19 residues. The table came from immunoSEQ multiplex PCR; TCRdb's copy has only in-frame clones and leaves some out. The sample has 130,000 to 150,000 clones, 80% to 90% seen once. The origin of this receptor is a woman aged 60-70 years with active COVID-19. The sample comprised peripheral blood. This rearrangement joins TRBV18 to TRBJ1-5; 10 positions match TRBD1. In DNA, the CDR3 is TGTGCCAGCTCACCACCGGACAGGGGGTCAGGGTGGGGCAATCAGCCCCAGCATTTT. Translating it yields CASSPPDRGSGWGNQPQHF.